The 29 T cell receptor beta chains listed next were all sequenced from one sample in a study of blood T cell repertoires in COVID-19. Data came from immunoSEQ multiplex PCR; TCRdb stores just in-frame clones and leaves some out. The profile shows 310,000 or so clones, 90% of them singletons. Source material: PBMCs or T cells enriched from blood (not recorded which). The receptors come from a young woman who had recovered from COVID-19.

The chain joins TRBV3-1 (or the pseudogene TRBV3-2) to TRBJ2-3, with D tentatively TRBD2 (5 bases). CDR3 size: 15 residues. V dropped 0 bases and J dropped 0 bases, with 7 bases sitting between them. In germline, CDR1 is LGHDT, CDR2 YNNKEL (reference sequence). The chain's CDR3 is CASSQEVASTDTQYF. CDR3 coding DNA: TGTGCCAGCAGCCAAGAGGTAGCGAGCACAGATACGCAGTATTTT.

In this sample, this clone turned up once. The rearrangement links TRBV7-2 to TRBJ2-7; D may be TRBD1 (5 bases). Germline V gene data show CDR1 as SGHTA and CDR2 as FQGNSA. The CDR3 spans 12 residues. The V gene lost 1 base and the J gene lost 6 bases, with 7 bases spanning the gap. As DNA, the CDR3 is TGTGCCAGCAGCTTAGTCACAGGCGAGCAGTACTTC. This encodes CASSLVTGEQYF.

This chain connects TRBV5-4 to TRBJ1-4; D not certain. V lost 0 bases and J 3 bases, leaving 15 bases between the germline ends. CDR3 size: 17 residues. CDR1 is SGHNT, CDR2 YYREEE, per germline (reference sequence). CDR3 DNA: TGTGCCAGCAGCTTGGGTGGCCGAGGGATGTCTAATGAAAAACTGTTTTTT. It is translated as CASSLGGRGMSNEKLFF.

The chain couples TRBV6-4 to TRBJ2-5, with a possible D match to TRBD1 (6 bases). Trimming stripped 4 bases from V and 2 bases from J, with 14 bases between. CDR3 size: 15 residues. Germline CDR1 is MRHNA and CDR2 is SNTAGT. The CDR3 loop reads CASSGGQGHQETQYF. The CDR3 region has the DNA TGTGCCAGCAGTGGGGGGCAGGGGCATCAAGAGACCCAGTACTTC.

This chain joins TRBV19 and TRBJ2-7, with 10 bases that match TRBD2. This CDR3 comprises 16 residues. The V gene end was trimmed by 4 bases and the J gene end by 4 bases; junction bases not matched to a gene: 10. Germline CDR1 and CDR2: LNHDA and SQIVND (reference sequence). The CDR3 nucleotides read TGTGCCAGTAGTACCTTTCGGACTAGCGGAAATTACGAGCAGTACTTC. This sequence encodes CASSTFRTSGNYEQYF.

The V and J genes are TRBV30 and TRBJ2-5; 8 bases match TRBD1. CDR3 length: 15 residues. V lost 0 bases to trimming and J lost 6 bases; unmatched junction nucleotides: 9. CDR1 GTSNPN and CDR2 SVGIG come from the germline V gene (reference sequence). The CDR3 DNA sequence: TGTGCCTGGAGTGTACTGGGACAGGCACGTCAGACCCAGTACTTC. Translation: CAWSVLGQARQTQYF.

There are a few counts of this clone. The J gene is TRBJ1-4, the V gene TRBV2; 7 positions match TRBD1. V lost 3 bases to trimming and J lost 8 bases; unmatched junction nucleotides: 6. The CDR3 extends over 14 amino acids. The germline CDR1 and CDR2 sequences are SNHLY and FYNNEI. The chain's CDR3 is CASSESDREEKLFF. CDR3 DNA sequence: TGTGCCAGCAGTGAGAGTGACAGGGAGGAAAAACTGTTTTTT.

The V and J genes are TRBV9 and TRBJ1-1; 7 positions agree with TRBD1. The CDR3 loop spans 13 amino acids. J lost 8 bases, V lost 4 bases, and 8 bases had no gene match. Germline CDR1 reads SGDLS; CDR2 reads YYNGEE. This chain's CDR3 is CASSSHPTGEAFF. The CDR3 region has the DNA TGTGCCAGCAGCTCCCACCCGACAGGGGAAGCTTTCTTT.

CDR3: CASSFVGAGGTDTQYF. The CDR3 DNA reads TGTGCCAGCAGTTTCGTGGGAGCGGGAGGGACAGATACGCAGTATTTT. The chain links TRBV28 to TRBJ2-3; 10 nucleotides agree with TRBD2. V lost 3 bases, J lost 3 bases, and 6 bases stayed unmatched. The CDR3 runs to 16 residues. Germline values: CDR1 MDHEN, CDR2 SYDVKM.

The chain has TRBV19 and TRBJ1-4, with D possibly matching TRBD1 (6 bases). CDR3 length equals 13 residues. Per germline, CDR1 LNHDA and CDR2 SQIVND (reference sequence). V lost 9 bases to trimming and J lost 4 bases, with 12 bases between them. The CDR3 spells CASQRTVNEKLFF. The CDR3 DNA follows: TGTGCCAGCCAAAGGACAGTTAATGAAAAACTGTTTTTT.

This clone has a single count. This sequence joins TRBV18 and TRBJ1-2; 12 bases are shared with TRBD1. V shed 2 bases and J 3 bases; nucleotides not matched to a gene: 13. CDR1 KGHSH and CDR2 LQKENI come from the germline V gene. This CDR3 comprises 19 residues. The CDR3 sequence is CASSPLVKTGTGGDYGYTF. In DNA, the CDR3 is TGTGCCAGCTCACCATTAGTTAAAACCGGGACAGGGGGCGACTATGGCTACACCTTC.

The chain links TRBV24-1 to TRBJ2-5; 8 bases line up with TRBD1. This CDR3 comprises 13 residues. CDR1 is KGHDR, CDR2 SFDVKD, per germline. V was pared by 7 bases and J by 5 bases, with 5 bases of the junction left unmatched. As DNA, the CDR3 is TGTGCCACCAGCCAGGGGGCCATGGAGACCCAGTACTTC. Its translation: CATSQGAMETQYF.

This chain links TRBV20-1 with TRBJ2-4; the D gene is possibly TRBD2 (5 bases). CDR3 length: 14 residues. V was trimmed by 3 bases and J by 1 base, leaving 10 bases between them. Germline CDR1 is DFQATT and CDR2 is SNEGSKA (reference sequence). CDR3 loop: CSASGELAKNIQYF. The CDR3 nucleotides read TGCAGTGCTAGTGGGGAGCTGGCCAAAAACATTCAGTACTTC.

The V call is TRBV3-1 (or the pseudogene TRBV3-2), the J call TRBJ2-1, with D perhaps TRBD2 (5 bases). Trimming cost V 1 base and J 6 bases, with 10 bases left between them. The length of the CDR3 is 14 residues. From germline, CDR1 is LGHDT and CDR2 YNNKEL (reference sequence). The DNA for the CDR3 is TGTGCCAGCAGCCAAGGGTCCCTAGCCAATGAGCAGTTCTTC. It yields the protein CASSQGSLANEQFF.

This clone was seen more than once but under ten times. This rearrangement joins TRBV9 to TRBJ1-3, with D perhaps matching TRBD1 (5 bases). V was clipped by 0 bases and J by 4 bases, with 14 bases between them. The CDR3 is made up of 16 amino acids. CDR1 and CDR2 (germline): SGDLS, YYNGEE. In DNA, the CDR3 is TGTGCCAGCAGCGTAGGAGTGGCAGGGTTCGGAAACACCATATATTTT. Protein sequence: CASSVGVAGFGNTIYF.

The chain employs TRBV18 and TRBJ1-1; 8 nucleotides line up with TRBD1. This CDR3 spans 14 amino acids. The germline V gene encodes CDR1 KGHSH and CDR2 LQKENI. V gave up 2 bases and J gave up 3 bases; unmatched junction bases: 2. The CDR3 DNA reads as TGTGCCAGCTCACCATTGGGACAGGACACTGAAGCTTTCTTT. Amino acids: CASSPLGQDTEAFF.

The chain uses TRBV29-1 and TRBJ1-2; 8 bases agree with TRBD1. The CDR3 totals 12 residues. V lost 3 bases to trimming and J lost 10 bases; unmatched junction nucleotides: 7. Germline CDR1 reads SQVTM; CDR2 reads ANQGSEA. CDR3 amino acids: CSVDWTGPVYTF. The DNA for the CDR3 is TGCAGCGTTGACTGGACAGGGCCTGTCTACACCTTC.

The chain couples TRBV5-4 to TRBJ2-7; 9 bases align to TRBD1. Per germline, CDR1 SGHNT and CDR2 YYREEE (reference sequence). The CDR3 covers 14 residues. Germline trimming cut 0 bases from V and 5 bases from J; bases unmatched to any gene: 3. CDR3 sequence: CASSLGRDRDEQYF. The CDR3 DNA follows: TGTGCCAGCAGCTTGGGTAGGGACAGGGACGAGCAGTACTTC.

The chain recombines TRBV9 with TRBJ2-6, with 7 bases identical to TRBD1. The V and J ends lost 4 bases and 0 bases, in that order; junction bases with no gene match: 13. The CDR3 has 19 amino acids. From germline, CDR1 is SGDLS and CDR2 YYNGEE. The CDR3 DNA follows: TGTGCCAGCAGCAGTCCCGGGACAGAAGTCCCCTCTGGGGCCAACGTCCTGACTTTC. Its protein is CASSSPGTEVPSGANVLTF.

This chain connects TRBV16 to TRBJ2-1, with a possible D match to TRBD2 (5 bases). Germline V gene data show CDR1 as KGHSY and CDR2 as FQNENV. This CDR3 has 14 amino acids. V lost 3 bases and J lost 2, with 8 bases in between. This CDR3 reads CASSQGSTYNEQFF. The CDR3 DNA is TGTGCCAGCAGCCAGGGGAGTACCTACAATGAGCAGTTCTTC.

The chain couples TRBV7-6 to TRBJ2-5, with D possibly TRBD2 on 7 matching bases. Trimming pared 1 base from V and 4 bases from J, leaving 19 bases between. The length of the CDR3 is 17 residues. Germline V gene sequence: CDR1 SGHVS, CDR2 FNYEAQ. The CDR3 sequence: CASSLERWGPGGETQYF. The DNA for the CDR3 is TGTGCCAGCAGCTTAGAGAGGTGGGGGCCGGGGGGAGAGACCCAGTACTTC.

The CDR3 DNA reads as TGTGCCAGCAGTTTAAGACCCCCCCTAGCGGTTAGCACAGATACGCAGTATTTT. Translating it yields CASSLRPPLAVSTDTQYF. The chain couples TRBV27 to TRBJ2-3, with 7 bases fitting TRBD2. V trimming: 2 bases; J trimming: 0 bases; junction bases outside the gene matches: 11. Germline CDR1 is MNHEY and CDR2 is SMNVEV (reference sequence). CDR3 length: 18 amino acids.

The rearrangement links TRBV6-5 to TRBJ2-7; 8 bases fit TRBD1. Germline CDR1 MNHEY, CDR2 SVGAGI. The CDR3 covers 14 residues. Trimming removed 6 bases from V and 3 bases from J; junction bases left unmatched: 7. The CDR3, as DNA: TGTGCCAGCAGGGACCGGGACAGGTACTACGAGCAGTACTTC. Encoded protein: CASRDRDRYYEQYF.

V and J are TRBV7-3 and TRBJ2-1; tentatively, D is TRBD2 (6 bases). This CDR3 is 15 amino acids long. The germline V and J ends were trimmed by 5 bases and 0 bases, with 11 bases remaining between them. Germline CDR1 reads SGHTA; CDR2 reads FQGTGA. CDR3 loop: CASSDTGSSYNEQFF. The DNA for the CDR3 is TGTGCCAGCAGCGACACCGGGAGCTCCTACAATGAGCAGTTCTTC. The variable domain in full, with the rest retrieved from reference TRBV7-3 and TRBJ2-1, is GAGVSQTPSNKVTEKGKYVELRCDPISGHTALYWYRQSLGQGPEFLIYFQGTGAADDSGLPNDRFFAVRPEGSVSTLKIQRTERGDSAVYLCASSDTGSSYNEQFFGPGTRLTVL.

The J gene is TRBJ2-3, the V gene TRBV2; the match to TRBD2 covers 11 bases. The CDR3 contains 19 residues. Per germline, CDR1 SNHLY and CDR2 FYNNEI. V lost 0 bases, J lost 1 base, and 9 bases stayed unmatched. CDR3 sequence: CASSEAWASGRYGTDTQYF. DNA of the CDR3: TGTGCCAGCAGTGAAGCCTGGGCTAGCGGGAGGTATGGCACAGATACGCAGTATTTT.

This sequence joins TRBV5-6 and TRBJ2-3; tentative D call: TRBD1 (5 bases). The CDR3 totals 17 residues. V was shortened by 0 bases and J by 2 bases, with 16 bases between the two germline ends. The germline gives CDR1 SGHDT, CDR2 YYEEEE. The CDR3 here is CASSLELAGHNTDTQYF. The CDR3, as DNA: TGTGCCAGCAGCTTGGAGTTGGCAGGGCATAACACAGATACGCAGTATTTT.

J is TRBJ2-1 and V is TRBV20-1, with 11 nucleotides matching TRBD2. V lost 3 bases to trimming and J lost 10 bases; unmatched junction nucleotides: 8. Per germline, CDR1 DFQATT and CDR2 SNEGSKA (reference sequence). The CDR3 length is 14 residues. For the CDR3, the DNA is TGCAGTGCTAGTGGCCTAGCGGGGGGTGGGGAGCAGTTCTTC. Protein product: CSASGLAGGGEQFF.

CDR3 sequence (DNA): TGTGCCAGCAGTCTGAGGGGAACTAGCGGCTCCTACGAGCAGTACTTC. It codes for CASSLRGTSGSYEQYF. This chain connects TRBV6-6 to TRBJ2-7; TRBD2 matches 8 bases. Germline V gene sequence: CDR1 MNHNY, CDR2 SVGAGI (reference sequence). V lost 5 bases, J lost 0 bases, and 9 bases stayed unmatched. This CDR3 region has 16 residues.

The chain links TRBV5-4 to TRBJ2-1, with 8 bases matching TRBD2. The V and J ends lost 0 bases and 5 bases, in that order; junction bases with no gene match: 10. This CDR3 is built from 17 residues. From germline, CDR1 is SGHNT and CDR2 YYREEE (reference sequence). The CDR3 nucleotides read TGTGCCAGCAGCTTGGCGCGGGGGGCTCGTGGGGACAATGAGCAGTTCTTC. Translation gives CASSLARGARGDNEQFF. Looking up the rest from reference TRBV5-4 and TRBJ2-1 gives the full variable domain: ETGVTQSPTHLIKTRGQQVTLRCSSQSGHNTVSWYQQALGQGPQFIFQYYREEENGRGNFPPRFSGLQFPNYSSELNVNALELDDSALYLCASSLARGARGDNEQFFGPGTRLTVL.